This T cell receptor (beta chain) was recorded in a study of technical replicates of blood from several donors. CDR3 size: 14 residues. Germline lookup yields CDR1 GTSNPN and CDR2 SVGIG (reference sequence). V lost 2 bases, J lost 3 bases, and 6 bases stayed unmatched. Sequencing was performed with immunoSEQ multiplex PCR; in TCRdb, only in-frame clones are kept and a portion is missing. The data contain about 59,000 clones, about 93% of them singletons. This sequence originates from a human donor in good health. Some clones in this sample may be carry-over from other donors' samples. The chain combines TRBV30 with TRBJ2-7; 8 positions match TRBD1. The sequenced material came from PBMCs. CDR3 loop: CAWSSTGTGYEQYF. The CDR3 DNA is TGTGCCTGGAGTTCAACCGGGACAGGCTACGAGCAGTACTTC. The full variable domain, completed using reference TRBV30 and TRBJ2-7, is SQTIHQWPATLVQPVGSPLSLECTVEGTSNPNLYWYRQAAGRGLQLLFYSVGIGQISSEVPQNLSASRPQDRQFILSSKKLLLSDSGFYLCAWSSTGTGYEQYFGPGTRLTVT.